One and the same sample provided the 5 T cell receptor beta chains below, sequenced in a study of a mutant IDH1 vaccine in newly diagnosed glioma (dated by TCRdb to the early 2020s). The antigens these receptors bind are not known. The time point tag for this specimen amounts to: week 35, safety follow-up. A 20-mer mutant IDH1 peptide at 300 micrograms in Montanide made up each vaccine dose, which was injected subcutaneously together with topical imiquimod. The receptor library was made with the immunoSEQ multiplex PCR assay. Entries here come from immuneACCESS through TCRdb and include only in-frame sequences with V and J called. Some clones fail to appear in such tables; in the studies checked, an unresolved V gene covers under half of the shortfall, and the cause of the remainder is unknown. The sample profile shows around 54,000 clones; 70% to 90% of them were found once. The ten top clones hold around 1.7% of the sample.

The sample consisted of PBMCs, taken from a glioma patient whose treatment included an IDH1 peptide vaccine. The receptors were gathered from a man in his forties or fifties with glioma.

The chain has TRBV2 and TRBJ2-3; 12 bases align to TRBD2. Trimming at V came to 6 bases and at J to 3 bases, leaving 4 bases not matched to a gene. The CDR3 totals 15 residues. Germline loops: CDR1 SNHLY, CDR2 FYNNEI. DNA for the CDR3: TGTGCCAGCAGAGAGACTAGCGGGAGTACAGATACGCAGTATTTT. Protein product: CASRETSGSTDTQYF.

CDR3 in amino acids: CASSVTGTRTDTQYF. The CDR3 DNA reads as TGTGCCAGTAGTGTCACCGGGACTAGGACAGATACGCAGTATTTT. The chain recombines TRBV19 with TRBJ2-3; 8 bases are a match to TRBD2. The CDR3 runs 15 residues. J gave up 3 bases and V 5 bases, and 7 bases lay outside the gene matches. Germline CDR1 and CDR2: LNHDA and SQIVND (reference sequence). The full variable domain, completed using reference TRBV19 and TRBJ2-3, is DGGITQSPKYLFRKEGQNVTLSCEQNLNHDAMYWYRQDPGQGLRLIYYSQIVNDFQKGDIAEGYSVSREKKESFPLTVTSAQKNPTAFYLCASSVTGTRTDTQYFGPGTRLTVL.

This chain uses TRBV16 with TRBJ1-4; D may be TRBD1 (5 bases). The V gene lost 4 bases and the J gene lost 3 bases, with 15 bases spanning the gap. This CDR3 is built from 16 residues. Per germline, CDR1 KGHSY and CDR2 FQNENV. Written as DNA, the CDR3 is TGTGCCAGCAGCCCCTCGAGTTCAGGGCCTAATGAAAAACTGTTTTTT. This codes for CASSPSSSGPNEKLFF. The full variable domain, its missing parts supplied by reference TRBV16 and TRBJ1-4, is GEEVAQTPKHLVRGEGQKAKLYCAPIKGHSYVFWYQQVLKNEFKFLISFQNENVFDETGMPKERFSAKCLPNSPCSLEIQATKLEDSAVYFCASSPSSSGPNEKLFFGSGTQLSVL.

CDR3: CASSQLGEETQYF. The CDR3, as DNA: TGTGCCAGCTCACAGTTAGGGGAAGAGACCCAGTACTTC. V and J are TRBV18 and TRBJ2-5; weak D call: TRBD1 (5 bases). Trimming took off 4 bases at V and 3 bases at J, with 9 bases between the two ends. Germline CDR1 is KGHSH and CDR2 is LQKENI. The CDR3 runs 13 residues.

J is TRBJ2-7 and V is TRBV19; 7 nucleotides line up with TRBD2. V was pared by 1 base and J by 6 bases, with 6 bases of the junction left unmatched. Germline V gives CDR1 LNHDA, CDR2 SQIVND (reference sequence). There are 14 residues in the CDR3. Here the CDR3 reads CASSIGRLAGEQYF. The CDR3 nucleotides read TGTGCCAGTAGTATAGGAAGACTAGCCGGCGAGCAGTACTTC.